The 8 T cell receptor beta chains below all came from one sample that was sequenced in a study of siplizumab effects on memory and regulatory T cells. Profiled with immunoSEQ multiplex PCR; TCRdb holds only in-frame clones, not every one. This table holds tens of thousands of clones, approximately 93% found once. The source material was CD8+ T cells sorted from blood. The receptors derive from a human donor in good health.

The gene calls are TRBV18 and TRBJ1-3; D remains unclear. Germline V gene sequence: CDR1 KGHSH, CDR2 LQKENI. CDR3 size: 13 residues. V was clipped by 4 bases and J by 4 bases, with 8 bases between them. The CDR3 is CASSLPHGNTIYF. The CDR3 nucleotides are TGTGCCAGCTCACTTCCGCACGGAAACACCATATATTTT.

This clone appeared once. V usage is TRBV7-9 and J usage is TRBJ2-2; D remains unclear. The CDR3 consists of 12 residues. V was cut by 5 bases and J by 4 bases, with 5 bases left in between. Germline V gives CDR1 SEHNR, CDR2 FQNEAQ (reference sequence). In nucleotides, the CDR3 is TGTGCCAGCAGCACAGTCACCGGGGAGCTGTTTTTT. Translating it yields CASSTVTGELFF.

V is TRBV21-1 and J is TRBJ1-5. TRBV21-1 is described as a pseudogene. CDR3 length: 19 amino acids. CDR3 in DNA: TGTGCCAGCAGCAAAGTAATTAGGGCTTCGGTGGAGGGGTATCAGCCCCAGCATTTT. It encodes CASSKVIRASVEGYQPQHF.

The V and J genes are TRBV5-1 and TRBJ2-7; no clear D gene. Germline V lookup: CDR1 SGHRS, CDR2 YFSETQ. Trimming cost V 4 bases and J 0 bases, with 14 bases left between them. The CDR3 totals 15 residues. CDR3 nucleotides: TGCGCCAGCAGCCCCGGCCTCCACAGCTCCTACGAGCAGTACTTC. This gives the protein CASSPGLHSSYEQYF.

This clone was seen a few times. The chain uses TRBV2 and TRBJ2-3, with unresolved D. The CDR3 is 11 amino acids. Germline lookup yields CDR1 SNHLY and CDR2 FYNNEI. V lost 6 bases and J 2 bases, leaving 3 bases between the germline ends. The CDR3 here is CASRYTDTQYF. The CDR3 DNA follows: TGTGCCAGCAGGTACACAGATACGCAGTATTTT.

The gene calls are TRBV5-1 and TRBJ1-2; D is perhaps TRBD1 (5 bases). Looked up from germline, CDR1 is SGHRS and CDR2 is YFSETQ. The CDR3 has 14 residues. Between the trimmed V and J ends, which lost 0 bases and 3 bases, there was a span of 9 bases. The DNA for the CDR3 is TGCGCCAGCAGCTTGGAGAAGGGGTACTATGGCTACACCTTC. Translating it yields CASSLEKGYYGYTF.

This chain links TRBV30 with TRBJ2-7, with 7 bases aligning to TRBD1. Trimming cost V 2 bases and J 3 bases; bases outside gene matches: 4. Germline V gene data show CDR1 as GTSNPN and CDR2 as SVGIG (reference sequence). The CDR3 is 13 amino acids. The CDR3 DNA sequence: TGTGCCTGGAGTCATGACAGGGACTACGAGCAGTACTTC. As protein: CAWSHDRDYEQYF. Based on the CDR3 plus reference TRBV30 and TRBJ2-7, the full variable domain is SQTIHQWPATLVQPVGSPLSLECTVEGTSNPNLYWYRQAAGRGLQLLFYSVGIGQISSEVPQNLSASRPQDRQFILSSKKLLLSDSGFYLCAWSHDRDYEQYFGPGTRLTVT.

As to this clone: Germline is not matched at one junction end, which may reflect a read error. The CDR3 nucleotides are TGTGTCAGCCGACTAACGGGGCAGTCGAACACCGGGGAGCTGTTTTTT. Translating it yields CVSRLTGQSNTGELFF. The chain uses TRBV11-3 and TRBJ2-2; D is perhaps TRBD1 or TRBD2 (5 bases each). The CDR3 spans 16 residues. Germline V CDR1 and CDR2: SGHNT, YENEEA.